What follows is one T cell receptor beta chain and its context. The libraries were made with immunoSEQ v3. The repertoire was sequenced with immunoSEQ multiplex PCR; TCRdb's copy has only in-frame clones and lacks some. The sample shows tens of thousands of clones, less than 80% of them seen only once. The data stem from a study of TIL therapy for anti-PD-1-resistant metastatic lung cancer. Germline V gives CDR1 SGHAT, CDR2 FQNNGV. Trimming removed 0 bases from V and 0 bases from J, with 11 bases in between. The CDR3 consists of 16 residues. The sample's time point: pre-treatment sample, taken before nivolumab and TIL therapy.

V and J are TRBV11-2 and TRBJ1-1; D unresolved. The source of this sequence is a woman between 30 and 80 years old with non-small cell lung cancer. The source was blood, collected at baseline. The CDR3 protein is CASSLEFGKMNTEAFF. The CDR3 DNA reads TGTGCCAGCAGCTTAGAATTCGGCAAGATGAACACTGAAGCTTTCTTT.